What follows describes a single T cell receptor (beta chain). The antigen is undetermined. Sampled while nominally healthy, donors likely had unrecorded immune exposures. Researchers ran the PCR with 60 Vbeta and 13 Jbeta primers. Method: immunoSEQ multiplex PCR; TCRdb's copy keeps in-frame clones and lacks some. The sample includes tens of thousands of clones, 75% to 85% of them seen just once. This specimen comes from a study of cytomegalovirus exposure and HLA in healthy donors. Findings and limits, study-wide: Reportedly, a later analysis found an Asian-associated ancestry cluster had fewer N-insertions than the roughly 700-donor mean. The study listed roughly 160 cytomegalovirus-associated TCR beta chains.

Trimming at V came to 1 base and at J to 8 bases, leaving 5 bases not matched to a gene. The CDR3 extends over 15 amino acids. Per germline, CDR1 MNHEY and CDR2 SMNVEV (reference sequence). This receptor was identified in a man aged 50 to 59 in good health and CMV-seropositive. The V call is TRBV27, the J call TRBJ1-4; 9 nucleotides match TRBD1. Material for sequencing was PBMCs. The CDR3 region has the DNA TGTGCCAGCAGTTTATTGGGACAGGGCAGAGAAAAACTGTTTTTT. Translation gives CASSLLGQGREKLFF.